This TCR beta chain was observed in a study of blood T cell repertoires in COVID-19. Overall study: Sites across the United States, Italy and Spain contributed samples from acute and convalescent COVID-19. Nucleic acid was either cDNA or gDNA, and it came from T cells, B-cell-depleted T cells, or PBMCs.

Germline V gene lookup returns CDR1 SGHDT and CDR2 YYEEEE. The CDR3 has 17 residues. The germline V and J ends were trimmed by 4 bases and 2 bases, with 20 bases remaining between them. Original methodology: For nucleated cells, counts were estimated from reference gene primer amplification. Some clones are missing from TCRdb's copy, which holds only in-frame ones; the method was immunoSEQ multiplex PCR. V, J and clone size were drawn from that table, and D and trimming were deduced from the DNA. The sample carries 64,000 or so clones, roughly 93% recorded once. The rearrangement uses TRBV5-6 and TRBJ2-3; the D gene is possibly TRBD1 (6 bases). Sequenced: peripheral blood. This clonotype was sampled from a human donor in a cohort sampled during active COVID-19. The DNA for the CDR3 is TGTGCCAGCAGCCGAGGGACACAGATGGTCATCACAGATACGCAGTATTTT. Its translation: CASSRGTQMVITDTQYF.